This T cell receptor beta chain was captured by sequencing in a study of blood T cell repertoires in COVID-19. At the level of the study: There were acute and convalescent COVID-19 samples, and they came from the United States, Italy and Spain.

Before being deemed recovered, Cohort 3 donors had two negative PCRs, clearance, or symptom resolution. The data were produced by immunoSEQ multiplex PCR, yet TCRdb's version contains in-frame clones alone and is incomplete. The sample consists of around 250,000 clones, around 85% of them appearing once. This clone was detected once. Germline loops: CDR1 GTSNPN, CDR2 SVGIG (reference sequence). V shed 2 bases and J shed 11 bases, with 12 bases lying between them. CDR3 length: 12 residues. This chain uses TRBV30 with TRBJ2-2; D possibly corresponds to TRBD2 (6 bases). The source is a woman between 50 and 59 years old who had recovered from COVID-19. The sequencing input was PBMCs or T cells enriched from blood (not recorded which). CDR3 loop: CAWSRRGLELFF. CDR3 in DNA: TGTGCCTGGAGTAGGCGGGGACTCGAGCTGTTTTTT.